A single sample gave rise to the 14 T cell receptor beta chains below, sequenced in a study of response to subunit inactivated influenza vaccine. Via MiXCR, TCRdb re-called the RT-PCR reads, giving one row per CDR3 protein. The table has under 550,000 distinct CDR3 sequences, 7.5% to 8.5% seen once. Material: PBMCs from blood, obtained about 24 months after vaccination. Source of these receptors: a man aged 50-75 years who received an inactivated influenza vaccine.

This clonotype was observed a handful of times. The J gene is TRBJ2-3, the V gene TRBV24-1; D remains unclear. The CDR3 covers 14 residues. In germline, CDR1 is KGHDR, CDR2 SFDVKD. The germline V and J ends were trimmed by 3 bases and 4 bases, with 10 bases remaining between them. The CDR3 coding sequence is TGTGCCACCAGTGATCCGAAGGACGCAGATACGCAGTATTTT. It yields the protein CATSDPKDADTQYF.

Many counts were recorded for this clonotype. This sequence joins TRBV19 and TRBJ1-4, with D hard to call. This CDR3 contains 13 residues. Per the germline V gene, CDR1 is LNHDA and CDR2 is SQIVND (reference sequence). V lost 5 bases and J lost 5, with 9 bases in between. Here the CDR3 DNA reads TGTGCCAGTAGTTGGACGGGAAATGAAAAACTGTTTTTT. Its protein product is CASSWTGNEKLFF. The full variable domain, rest sourced from reference TRBV19 and TRBJ1-4, is DGGITQSPKYLFRKEGQNVTLSCEQNLNHDAMYWYRQDPGQGLRLIYYSQIVNDFQKGDIAEGYSVSREKKESFPLTVTSAQKNPTAFYLCASSWTGNEKLFFGSGTQLSVL.

The CDR3 DNA follows: TGCGCCGCACTAGCCCACCGGGGGCGCTCCCAGTACCAAGAGACCCAGTACTTC. Its protein product is CAALAHRGRSQYQETQYF. V usage is TRBV20-1 and J usage is TRBJ2-5, with D tentatively TRBD1 or TRBD2 (6 bases each). This CDR3 spans 18 amino acids. The germline V gene encodes CDR1 DFQATT and CDR2 SNEGSKA (reference sequence).

This clonotype was recorded at least ten times. J is TRBJ2-1 and V is TRBV3-1; possibly TRBD1 for D (6 bases). The CDR3 is 15 residues long. V was cut by 6 bases and J by 2 bases, with 14 bases left in between. CDR1 LGHDT and CDR2 YNNKEL come from the germline V gene (reference sequence). For the CDR3, the DNA is TGTGCCAGCAGATTACAGGGATCAACCTACAATGAGCAGTTCTTC. Protein product: CASRLQGSTYNEQFF.

This clonotype occurred a few times. The chain combines TRBV28 with TRBJ1-2, with a weak D call TRBD1 (5 bases). Germline loops: CDR1 MDHEN, CDR2 SYDVKM. The CDR3 loop spans 16 amino acids. The ends were cut back, 5 bases at V and 1 base at J, with 17 bases in the middle. The DNA for the CDR3 is TGTGCCAGCAGTCCCACGTCCGGGGCAATTAACTATGGCTACACCTTC. Residues: CASSPTSGAINYGYTF.

V usage is TRBV14 and J usage is TRBJ2-1, with 8 positions matching TRBD2. The V segment lost 4 bases and the J segment 0 bases; nucleotides outside the gene matches: 14. CDR1 SGHDN and CDR2 FVKESK come from the germline V gene. This CDR3 contains 19 residues. CDR3 region: CASSPWVAGGSSSYNEQFF. CDR3 in DNA: TGTGCCAGCAGCCCCTGGGTGGCGGGAGGTTCTAGCTCCTACAATGAGCAGTTCTTC. Full variable domain (remainder filled in from reference TRBV14 and TRBJ2-1): EAGVTQFPSHSVIEKGQTVTLRCDPISGHDNLYWYRRVMGKEIKFLLHFVKESKQDESGMPNNRFLAERTGGTYSTLKVQPAELEDSGVYFCASSPWVAGGSSSYNEQFFGPGTRLTVL.

V gene TRBV4-1 combines with J gene TRBJ2-7, with 7 positions matching TRBD2. Germline V gene lookup returns CDR1 MGHRA and CDR2 YSYEKL. V shed 0 bases, J shed 3 bases, and the junction held 8 bases outside the gene matches. The CDR3 is made up of 16 amino acids. CDR3 protein: CASSQDLAGRVYEQYF. CDR3 bases: TGCGCCAGCAGCCAAGATCTCGCAGGGAGGGTCTACGAGCAGTACTTC.

The chain uses TRBV20-1 and TRBJ2-4; no firm D call. This CDR3 region has 13 residues. Trimming removed 5 bases at V and 4 bases at J, with 12 bases between. Germline-derived CDR1 and CDR2 are DFQATT and SNEGSKA (reference sequence). The CDR3 coding sequence is TGCAGTGCTGTCAGTGGGGTTAAAAACATTCAGTACTTC. It specifies CSAVSGVKNIQYF.

In its sample, this clonotype was seen many times. This chain uses TRBV4-3 with TRBJ2-1; D ambiguous. This CDR3 comprises 13 residues. Trimming took off 4 bases at V and 8 bases at J, with 12 bases between the two ends. The V gene's germline CDR1 is LGHNA and CDR2 YSLEER. The CDR3 DNA is TGCGCCAGCAGCCTAGGTAGGGCCTATGAGCAGTTCTTC. Amino acid sequence: CASSLGRAYEQFF.

This clonotype was observed many times. This chain uses TRBV5-1 with TRBJ2-5; possibly TRBD1 or TRBD2 for D (5 bases each). CDR3 length: 13 amino acids. CDR1 is SGHRS, CDR2 YFSETQ, per germline. Trimming took off 0 bases at V and 5 bases at J, with 8 bases between the two ends. For the CDR3, the DNA is TGCGCCAGCAGCTTGGAAGGGGACGAGACCCAGTACTTC. It is translated as CASSLEGDETQYF.

The sample holds many counts of this clonotype. This chain uses TRBV20-1 with TRBJ2-2; D is perhaps TRBD1 (6 bases). Trimming removed 0 bases from V and 1 base from J, with 9 bases in between. The CDR3 has 15 amino acids. Per germline, CDR1 DFQATT and CDR2 SNEGSKA (reference sequence). CDR3: CSARDRTENTGELFF. In nucleotides, the CDR3 is TGCAGTGCTAGAGATCGGACAGAGAACACCGGGGAGCTGTTTTTT.

This clonotype appeared a few times. The rearrangement links TRBV27 to TRBJ2-4, with TRBD1 matching 9 bases. Germline CDR1 is MNHEY and CDR2 is SMNVEV (reference sequence). V shed 2 bases and J 6 bases; nucleotides not matched to a gene: 2. The CDR3 extends over 14 amino acids. CDR3 coding DNA: TGTGCCAGCAGTTTAGTGACAGGGGGAAACATTCAGTACTTC. Translating gives CASSLVTGGNIQYF.

This clonotype has only a few counts. This CDR3 reads CASSSTDSGNTIYF. The CDR3 DNA follows: TGTGCCAGCAGTTCGACAGACTCTGGAAACACCATATATTTT. J is TRBJ1-3 and V is TRBV6-5; perhaps TRBD1 as D (5 bases). The ends were cut back, 4 bases at V and 0 bases at J, with 7 bases in the middle. The CDR3 covers 14 residues. Germline V CDR1 and CDR2: MNHEY, SVGAGI.

This clonotype was observed a handful of times. This chain joins TRBV7-3 and TRBJ2-1; D perhaps matches TRBD2 (5 bases). Germline assignment: CDR1 SGHTA and CDR2 FQGTGA. This CDR3 has 14 amino acids. V gave up 5 bases and J gave up 8 bases, with 16 bases separating them. The CDR3 region is CASSPPGSTDEQFF. CDR3 nucleotide sequence: TGTGCCAGCAGCCCCCCGGGGAGCACAGATGAGCAGTTCTTC.